The 23 T cell receptor beta chains presented below share a single source sample, sequenced in a study of graft-versus-host responses after intestinal transplantation. For these receptors, no antigen is known. Assay used: immunoSEQ multiplex PCR; TCRdb lists only in-frame clones, some missing. The sample has roughly 98,000 clones, just under 95% seen once; the top ten hold 1.1%. Sequences were derived from unstimulated CD8+ T cells sorted from spleen or lymph node cells, sampled before transplant. All receptors come from a human donor who was the organ donor for an intestinal transplant.

The rearrangement links TRBV7-6 to TRBJ2-3, with 11 positions matching TRBD2. CDR1 is SGHVS, CDR2 FNYEAQ, per germline. The CDR3 spans 15 residues. V trimming: 8 bases; J trimming: 5 bases; junction bases outside the gene matches: 9. CDR3 sequence: CASGLAGGFGDTQYF. The CDR3 nucleotides are TGTGCCAGCGGGCTAGCGGGGGGTTTCGGAGATACGCAGTATTTT.

The chain uses TRBV6-6 and TRBJ1-6, with 7 nucleotides matching TRBD1. CDR3 length equals 15 residues. Germline assignment: CDR1 MNHNY and CDR2 SVGAGI (reference sequence). V lost 7 bases, J lost 9 bases, and 12 bases stayed unmatched. The CDR3 nucleotides read TGTGCCAGCATGACAGGGCCTCGACCCCGTTCACCCCTCCACTTT. This gives the protein CASMTGPRPRSPLHF.

This chain uses TRBV5-5 with TRBJ1-5; a possible D gene is TRBD1 (5 bases). V lost 4 bases to trimming and J lost 0 bases, with 20 bases between them. The CDR3 length is 18 residues. Germline assignment: CDR1 SGHKS and CDR2 YYEKEE (reference sequence). CDR3 in DNA: TGTGCCAGCAGCCCCGGGGGGGTGTCATTCTATAGCAATCAGCCCCAGCATTTT. It translates to CASSPGGVSFYSNQPQHF.

This chain connects TRBV7-9 to TRBJ1-1; D remains unclear. Trimming shortened V by 3 bases and J by 4 bases, and 12 bases separated the two germline ends. Germline assignment: CDR1 SEHNR and CDR2 FQNEAQ (reference sequence). The CDR3 sequence is 14 residues long. The CDR3 region is CASSLAVGITEAFF. Here the CDR3 DNA reads TGTGCCAGCAGCTTGGCGGTCGGTATCACTGAAGCTTTCTTT.

The chain has TRBV7-9 and TRBJ2-7, with 7 bases that match TRBD2. In germline, CDR1 is SEHNR, CDR2 FQNEAQ (reference sequence). CDR3 size: 14 residues. With V trimmed by 5 bases and J by 5 bases, 9 bases remained unmatched. CDR3 nucleotides: TGTGCCAGCAGCCCCATGGGGGAGGGGAACGAGCAGTACTTC. It specifies CASSPMGEGNEQYF.

This clone was detected once. V is TRBV29-1 and J is TRBJ2-2, with 7 bases lining up with TRBD1. The CDR3 spans 13 residues. Germline V gene lookup returns CDR1 SQVTM and CDR2 ANQGSEA. V lost 6 bases, J lost 2 bases, and 3 bases stayed unmatched. CDR3 nucleotides: TGCAGCGTCGACAGGGCCAACACCGGGGAGCTGTTTTTT. Translating gives CSVDRANTGELFF.

In DNA form, the CDR3 reads TGTGCCAGCAGTCAAACCCGGGACAACTATGAGCAGTTCTTC. Amino acids: CASSQTRDNYEQFF. The chain combines TRBV6-5 with TRBJ2-1; D possibly corresponds to TRBD1 (6 bases). CDR1 is MNHEY and CDR2 is SVGAGI in the germline V gene. The CDR3 totals 14 residues. V was trimmed by 5 bases and J by 8 bases, leaving 16 bases between them.

The chain carries TRBV7-6 and TRBJ2-1; perhaps TRBD2 as D (7 bases). Trimming took 5 bases from V and 0 from J, leaving 17 bases between them. Germline CDR1 SGHVS, CDR2 FNYEAQ. The CDR3 runs to 17 residues. CDR3 in DNA: TGTGCCAGCAGCAAGGAGGGGGGGGGCAGCTCCTACAATGAGCAGTTCTTC. It codes for CASSKEGGGSSYNEQFF. The full variable domain, completed using reference TRBV7-6 and TRBJ2-1, is GAGVSQSPRYKVTKRGQDVALRCDPISGHVSLYWYRQALGQGPEFLTYFNYEAQQDKSGLPNDRFSAERPEGSISTLTIQRTEQRDSAMYRCASSKEGGGSSYNEQFFGPGTRLTVL.

The gene calls are TRBV6-4 and TRBJ2-7, with D perhaps matching TRBD2 (5 bases). V lost 3 bases and J 4 bases, leaving 10 bases between the germline ends. Germline CDR1 reads MRHNA; CDR2 reads SNTAGT. CDR3 length equals 13 residues. CDR3 DNA: TGTGCCAGCAGTGAAGTTGGAGGATACGAGCAGTACTTC. Its protein is CASSEVGGYEQYF.

J is TRBJ1-4 and V is TRBV5-4; D is uncertain. Germline loops: CDR1 SGHNT, CDR2 YYREEE (reference sequence). This CDR3 comprises 13 residues. Deletions cut 6 bases from V and 7 bases from J, with 13 bases between. CDR3 DNA sequence: TGTGCCAGCAACGTCCTTGGCGGTGAAAAACTGTTTTTT. It yields the protein CASNVLGGEKLFF.

The J gene is TRBJ1-5, the V gene TRBV5-5; TRBD1 aligns across 8 bases. The J segment lost 5 bases and the V segment lost 4 bases, leaving 8 bases of the junction unmatched. The CDR3 length is 15 residues. The germline CDR1 and CDR2 sequences are SGHKS and YYEKEE (reference sequence). The CDR3 nucleotides read TGTGCCAGCAGCCGTCAGGGGGCAAGGGATCAGCCCCAGCATTTT. The encoded protein is CASSRQGARDQPQHF.

This clone was seen more than once but under ten times. The chain has TRBV2 and TRBJ1-4; 8 positions agree with TRBD1. Looked up from germline, CDR1 is SNHLY and CDR2 is FYNNEI. J was trimmed by 8 bases and V by 3 bases; bases with no gene match: 5. CDR3 length: 14 residues. As DNA, the CDR3 is TGTGCCAGCAGTGAGGGCAGGGGGCGAGAAAAACTGTTTTTT. Translated, it gives CASSEGRGREKLFF.

This clone was detected only once. The rearrangement uses TRBV19 and TRBJ1-5; the D is unclear. CDR3 length: 12 residues. Between the trimmed V and J ends, which lost 1 base and 5 bases, there was a span of 3 bases. The V gene's germline CDR1 is LNHDA and CDR2 SQIVND (reference sequence). CDR3: CASSIADQPQHF. In nucleotides, the CDR3 is TGTGCCAGTAGTATAGCTGATCAGCCCCAGCATTTT.

This clone was counted a single time. The J gene is TRBJ1-2, the V gene TRBV5-1, with 8 positions matching TRBD1. The CDR3 consists of 15 residues. The V and J ends lost 4 bases and 2 bases, in that order; junction bases with no gene match: 7. The germline gives CDR1 SGHRS, CDR2 YFSETQ. CDR3 protein: CASSPDGQGNYGYTF. The CDR3 nucleotides read TGCGCCAGCAGCCCAGACGGACAGGGAAACTATGGCTACACCTTC.

This chain uses TRBV27 with TRBJ2-7, with a possible D match to TRBD1 (6 bases). Trimming took 6 bases from V and 4 from J, leaving 13 bases between them. This CDR3 is 13 amino acids long. Germline CDR1 reads MNHEY; CDR2 reads SMNVEV (reference sequence). The CDR3 nucleotides are TGTGCCAGCAGGGACAGCTGGGGTTACGAGCAGTACTTC. This encodes CASRDSWGYEQYF.

J is TRBJ1-6 and V is TRBV19; possibly TRBD1 for D (6 bases). CDR3 size: 18 residues. The germline V gene encodes CDR1 LNHDA and CDR2 SQIVND (reference sequence). With 4 bases removed from V and 7 bases from J, the gap between germline ends came to 23 bases. The CDR3 protein is CASSSPRQAPKPNSPLHF. CDR3 nucleotides: TGTGCCAGTAGTAGCCCCCGACAGGCCCCGAAACCAAATTCACCCCTCCACTTT. The variable domain in full, completed from reference TRBV19 and TRBJ1-6, reads DGGITQSPKYLFRKEGQNVTLSCEQNLNHDAMYWYRQDPGQGLRLIYYSQIVNDFQKGDIAEGYSVSREKKESFPLTVTSAQKNPTAFYLCASSSPRQAPKPNSPLHFGNGTRLTVT.

The genes are TRBV5-1 and TRBJ2-4, with 12 bases identical to TRBD2. Unmatched junction bases numbered 7, after V lost 7 bases and J lost 8 bases. The CDR3 contains 14 residues. CDR1 is SGHRS, CDR2 YFSETQ, per germline. The DNA for the CDR3 is TGCGCCAGCGGTCGGCTAGCGGGGGGGGACATTCAGTACTTC. This codes for CASGRLAGGDIQYF. The full variable domain, its missing parts supplied by reference TRBV5-1 and TRBJ2-4, is KAGVTQTPRYLIKTRGQQVTLSCSPISGHRSVSWYQQTPGQGLQFLFEYFSETQRNKGNFPGRFSGRQFSNSRSEMNVSTLELGDSALYLCASGRLAGGDIQYFGAGTRLSVL.

The chain links TRBV21-1 to TRBJ1-2. TRBV21-1 is shown as a pseudogene. The CDR3 consists of 12 residues. Here the CDR3 reads CASSPGVGGYTF. In nucleotides, the CDR3 is TGTGCCAGCAGCCCCGGGGTGGGGGGCTACACCTTC.

The chain employs TRBV18 and TRBJ1-1; possible D gene TRBD1, 6 bases. CDR3 length equals 13 residues. V lost 0 bases and J lost 7, with 9 bases in between. Germline V gene lookup returns CDR1 KGHSH and CDR2 LQKENI. CDR3 residues: CASSPPRGSEAFF. The CDR3 DNA follows: TGTGCCAGCTCACCACCTAGGGGGAGTGAAGCTTTCTTT. Full variable domain (outside the CDR3, taken from reference TRBV18 and TRBJ1-1): NAGVMQNPRHLVRRRGQEARLRCSPMKGHSHVYWYRQLPEEGLKFMVYLQKENIIDESGMPKERFSAEFPKEGPSILRIQQVVRGDSAAYFCASSPPRGSEAFFGQGTRLTVV.

The chain combines TRBV27 with TRBJ1-5; D is possibly TRBD1 (6 bases). The CDR3 loop spans 15 amino acids. Trimming removed 6 bases at V and 5 bases at J, with 17 bases between. Germline CDR1 reads MNHEY; CDR2 reads SMNVEV (reference sequence). CDR3 nucleotides: TGTGCCAGCAGCCCCCTCAGTTGGGGGCATCAGCCCCAGCATTTT. Translating it yields CASSPLSWGHQPQHF.

The chain uses TRBV7-9 and TRBJ1-6, with 7 bases lining up with TRBD1. Trimming cost V 4 bases and J 4 bases; bases outside gene matches: 4. There are 15 residues in the CDR3. Germline V gene sequence: CDR1 SEHNR, CDR2 FQNEAQ (reference sequence). DNA of the CDR3: TGTGCCAGCAGCTCTCAGGGGGAGTATAATTCACCCCTCCACTTT. It translates to CASSSQGEYNSPLHF.

J is TRBJ2-3 and V is TRBV7-8; TRBD2 agrees at 12 bases. Germline assignment: CDR1 SGHVS and CDR2 FQNEAQ. Trimming removed 1 base from V and 0 bases from J; junction bases left unmatched: 8. This CDR3 spans 19 amino acids. The DNA for the CDR3 is TGTGCCAGCAGCTTAGTTCGGACTAGCGGGGTCTTTAGCACAGATACGCAGTATTTT. The encoded protein is CASSLVRTSGVFSTDTQYF.

This chain connects TRBV11-3 to TRBJ2-7; 9 bases line up with TRBD1. The CDR3 extends over 15 amino acids. The V gene's germline CDR1 is SGHNT and CDR2 YENEEA. Trimming removed 8 bases from V and 7 bases from J; junction bases left unmatched: 15. The DNA for the CDR3 is TGTGCCAGCCAAGAAGTGGGACAGGGCTCTTGGGAGCAGTACTTC. Its translation: CASQEVGQGSWEQYF.